A single sample gave rise to the 31 T cell receptor beta chains below, sequenced in a study of shared clonotypes between healthy human individuals. Profiled with immunoSEQ multiplex PCR; TCRdb holds only in-frame clones, not every one. The table includes millions of clones, 85% to 95% detected once. Sequenced input: naive CD4+ T cells sorted from blood. Stated subset: CD45RA+ positively selected. These receptors all come from a man aged 18 to 35 in good health.

The chain combines TRBV19 with TRBJ2-7, with TRBD1 identical over 9 bases. V was clipped by 4 bases and J by 5 bases; unmatched bases: 9. The CDR3 contains 15 residues. Looked up from germline, CDR1 is LNHDA and CDR2 is SQIVND (reference sequence). The CDR3 sequence: CASSTTGGARNEQYF. DNA for the CDR3: TGTGCCAGTAGTACAACAGGGGGCGCGAGAAACGAGCAGTACTTC.

Comments on this clone: Other nucleotide sequences in the sample specify the same CDR3. The J gene is TRBJ2-7, the V gene TRBV18; 9 bases match TRBD1. V gave up 3 bases and J gave up 4 bases; unmatched junction bases: 4. CDR3 length equals 14 residues. Germline V gene sequence: CDR1 KGHSH, CDR2 LQKENI. The CDR3 loop is CASSPGQGRYEQYF. In DNA form, the CDR3 reads TGTGCCAGCTCACCGGGACAGGGACGTTACGAGCAGTACTTC.

Concerning this clone: The same CDR3 can be traced to other DNA sequences in this sample. The V gene is TRBV6-5, the J gene TRBJ2-3; D is undetermined. V was shortened by 0 bases and J by 3 bases, with 10 bases between the two germline ends. CDR1 and CDR2 (germline): MNHEY, SVGAGI. The CDR3 length is 15 residues. CDR3 residues: CASSYSGVGTDTQYF. The CDR3 DNA reads as TGTGCCAGCAGTTACTCGGGCGTTGGGACAGATACGCAGTATTTT.

The count of this clone is one. In DNA, the CDR3 is TGTGCCAGCAGTTCCCCCCGGACAGGACGGGGAGATACGCAGTATTTT. Amino acids: CASSSPRTGRGDTQYF. The rearrangement links TRBV28 to TRBJ2-3; 7 bases map to TRBD1. Germline CDR1 MDHEN, CDR2 SYDVKM. This CDR3 has 16 residues. With 4 bases clipped from V and 5 bases from J, the junction kept 12 bases outside the gene matches.

This chain links TRBV5-1 with TRBJ1-1, with D perhaps TRBD1 (6 bases). V was shortened by 2 bases and J by 0 bases, with 8 bases between the two germline ends. There are 14 residues in the CDR3. The V gene's germline CDR1 is SGHRS and CDR2 YFSETQ. CDR3 in DNA: TGCGCCAGCAGCTTCTCAGGGGTGAACACTGAAGCTTTCTTT. This encodes CASSFSGVNTEAFF.

This chain connects TRBV27 to TRBJ1-6; no firm D call. CDR3 size: 13 residues. V lost 2 bases to trimming and J lost 13 bases, with 12 bases between them. Germline V lookup: CDR1 MNHEY, CDR2 SMNVEV (reference sequence). For the CDR3, the DNA is TGTGCCAGCAGTTTAAGAATGGGGAACCCCCTCCACTTT. Its translation is CASSLRMGNPLHF.

The gene calls are TRBV28 and TRBJ1-5; 7 bases are shared with TRBD1. This CDR3 has 16 residues. The germline CDR1 and CDR2 sequences are MDHEN and SYDVKM. The V segment lost 10 bases and the J segment 0 bases; nucleotides outside the gene matches: 12. The CDR3 spells CAITQRGRYSNQPQHF. The CDR3 nucleotides read TGTGCCATCACCCAGAGGGGGCGCTATAGCAATCAGCCCCAGCATTTT.

About this clone: Other nucleotide sequences from this sample produce the same CDR3. This chain uses TRBV30 with TRBJ2-7; no firm D call. The length of the CDR3 is 12 residues. Germline CDR1 is GTSNPN and CDR2 is SVGIG (reference sequence). V lost 0 bases and J lost 2, with 5 bases in between. The CDR3: CAWSVDAYEQYF. The CDR3 bases are TGTGCCTGGAGTGTAGATGCCTACGAGCAGTACTTC. The variable domain in full, completed from reference TRBV30 and TRBJ2-7, reads SQTIHQWPATLVQPVGSPLSLECTVEGTSNPNLYWYRQAAGRGLQLLFYSVGIGQISSEVPQNLSASRPQDRQFILSSKKLLLSDSGFYLCAWSVDAYEQYFGPGTRLTVT.

V and J are TRBV14 and TRBJ2-7; 8 nucleotides align to TRBD2. The CDR3 runs to 17 residues. Trimming removed 1 base from V and 4 bases from J; junction bases left unmatched: 12. The V gene's germline CDR1 is SGHDN and CDR2 FVKESK. CDR3 sequence (DNA): TGTGCCAGCAGCCAAGCGGGGGGGCGCGGGTCGGTTTACGAGCAGTACTTC. This translates into CASSQAGGRGSVYEQYF.

The chain employs TRBV30 and TRBJ2-1, with 8 nucleotides matching TRBD2. CDR3 length: 17 amino acids. Germline trimming cut 1 base from V and 4 bases from J; bases unmatched to any gene: 12. Germline CDR1 is GTSNPN and CDR2 is SVGIG (reference sequence). The CDR3 DNA sequence: TGTGCCTGGAGTGGGGGAGCGGGAGTTTCTGCGTACAATGAGCAGTTCTTC. Translating gives CAWSGGAGVSAYNEQFF.

The chain combines TRBV6-1 with TRBJ2-4, with D possibly matching TRBD2 (6 bases). The V gene lost 6 bases and the J gene lost 0 bases, with 12 bases spanning the gap. Per the germline V gene, CDR1 is MNHNS and CDR2 is SASEGT. The CDR3 runs 15 residues. The CDR3 reads CASSLARGAKNIQYF. CDR3 nucleotide sequence: TGTGCCAGCAGCCTAGCGAGGGGAGCCAAAAACATTCAGTACTTC.

The chain links TRBV30 to TRBJ1-2, with 9 bases matching TRBD1. The CDR3 consists of 15 residues. Germline CDR1 reads GTSNPN; CDR2 reads SVGIG (reference sequence). Germline trimming cut 2 bases from V and 8 bases from J; bases unmatched to any gene: 12. CDR3 loop: CAWSLPRTGAGGYTF. The CDR3, as DNA: TGTGCCTGGAGTTTACCGAGGACAGGGGCGGGAGGCTACACCTTC.

The V gene is TRBV30, the J gene TRBJ1-1; D perhaps matches TRBD1 (6 bases). The V and J ends lost 2 bases and 7 bases respectively, with 14 bases between them. CDR1 and CDR2 from the germline V gene are GTSNPN and SVGIG (reference sequence). This CDR3 is 13 amino acids long. CDR3 residues: CAWSRTARFEAFF. Written as DNA, the CDR3 is TGTGCCTGGAGTCGGACAGCGCGCTTTGAAGCTTTCTTT. The full variable domain, completed using reference TRBV30 and TRBJ1-1, is SQTIHQWPATLVQPVGSPLSLECTVEGTSNPNLYWYRQAAGRGLQLLFYSVGIGQISSEVPQNLSASRPQDRQFILSSKKLLLSDSGFYLCAWSRTARFEAFFGQGTRLTVV.

CDR3 protein: CASSQEGSAYEQYF. In nucleotides, the CDR3 is TGCGCCAGCAGTCAAGAGGGTAGTGCCTACGAGCAGTACTTC. The chain links TRBV23-1 to TRBJ2-7; weak D call: TRBD2 (5 bases). TRBV23-1 is known as an ORF, though its function is uncertain. Trimming pared 2 bases from V and 2 bases from J, leaving 10 bases between. CDR3 length: 14 residues.

The rearrangement joins TRBV5-4 to TRBJ2-7, with 9 nucleotides matching TRBD2. J lost 4 bases, V lost 4 bases, and 3 bases had no gene match. The CDR3 runs 13 residues. Germline V CDR1 and CDR2: SGHNT, YYREEE (reference sequence). In DNA, the CDR3 is TGTGCCAGCAGCGCGGGAGGGCGGTACGAGCAGTACTTC. Its translation is CASSAGGRYEQYF.

With respect to this clone: Compared with germline, one end of the junction differs, possibly owing to a read error. This chain links TRBV6-6 with TRBJ1-2; D perhaps matches TRBD1 (6 bases). The CDR3 runs to 15 residues. In germline, CDR1 is MNHNY, CDR2 SVGAGI (reference sequence). This CDR3 reads CASSYSRTARGPSDF. The DNA of the CDR3 is TGTGCCAGCAGTTACTCACGGACAGCTCGGGGACCTTCGGATTTC.

The J gene is TRBJ1-5, the V gene TRBV9; D is ambiguous. Trimming took 0 bases from V and 4 from J, leaving 20 bases between them. CDR1 is SGDLS, CDR2 YYNGEE, per germline. This CDR3 has 18 residues. CDR3 DNA: TGTGCCAGCAGCGTAGATTGCGACCCACGGATTTTGAATCAGCCCCAGCATTTT. Its protein is CASSVDCDPRILNQPQHF.

The chain links TRBV2 to TRBJ1-5, with 7 bases aligning to TRBD1. Germline trimming cut 2 bases from V and 1 base from J; bases unmatched to any gene: 8. Germline loops: CDR1 SNHLY, CDR2 FYNNEI. CDR3 length equals 17 residues. For the CDR3, the DNA is TGTGCCAGCAGTGAAAGCAGGGGGAGTGGGAGCAATCAGCCCCAGCATTTT. Protein: CASSESRGSGSNQPQHF.

This clone was observed once. The rearrangement links TRBV11-2 to TRBJ2-7, with TRBD2 matching 9 bases. Trimming took 3 bases from V and 2 from J; bases not matched to a gene: 5. CDR3 length: 15 residues. CDR1 and CDR2 (germline): SGHAT, FQNNGV. The CDR3 DNA follows: TGTGCCAGCAGCTTCCGCGGGGGGGGAACCTACGAGCAGTACTTC. Translated, it gives CASSFRGGGTYEQYF.

Turning to this clone: Its ends do not fully match the called genes, so a read error is possible. The V call is TRBV7-2, the J call TRBJ2-1, with no clear D. Germline V gives CDR1 SGHTA, CDR2 FQGNSA. The CDR3 sequence is 12 residues long. The CDR3: CASSLAANQQFF. The CDR3 bases are TGTGCCAGCAGCTTAGCGGCCAATCAGCAGTTCTTC.

This chain links TRBV2 with TRBJ1-5; no definite D call. Germline assignment: CDR1 SNHLY and CDR2 FYNNEI. The CDR3 runs 16 residues. The V end lost 6 bases, the J end lost 0 bases, and 15 bases lay between the germline ends. This chain's CDR3 is CASRGQRTYSNQPQHF. CDR3 sequence (DNA): TGTGCCAGCAGGGGCCAGAGAACTTATAGCAATCAGCCCCAGCATTTT.

This chain joins TRBV19 and TRBJ2-7, with D possibly TRBD2 on 6 matching bases. In germline, CDR1 is LNHDA, CDR2 SQIVND (reference sequence). Trimming pared 0 bases from V and 9 bases from J, leaving 15 bases between. This CDR3 contains 14 residues. CDR3 amino acids: CASSIDGNGGPQYF. CDR3 sequence (DNA): TGTGCCAGTAGTATAGACGGCAACGGGGGACCGCAGTACTTC.

This chain joins TRBV6-6 and TRBJ1-5; no reliable D call. The V and J ends lost 5 bases and 7 bases respectively, with 12 bases between them. CDR3 length equals 13 residues. Germline CDR1 and CDR2: MNHNY and SVGAGI (reference sequence). The CDR3: CASSPPVEQPQHF. The DNA for the CDR3 is TGTGCCAGCAGTCCCCCCGTTGAACAGCCCCAGCATTTT.

The J gene is TRBJ1-6, the V gene TRBV25-1; 8 bases match TRBD1. Germline values: CDR1 MGHDK, CDR2 SYGVNS. Trimming at V came to 5 bases and at J to 0 bases, leaving 6 bases not matched to a gene. This CDR3 contains 17 residues. The CDR3 DNA reads TGTGCCAGCAGTCCGGGGACAGGCAGCTCCTATAATTCACCCCTCCACTTT. Translation: CASSPGTGSSYNSPLHF.

The chain joins TRBV4-1 to TRBJ1-6; D is perhaps TRBD1 (6 bases). The V gene's germline CDR1 is MGHRA and CDR2 YSYEKL. The CDR3 runs 18 residues. The ends were cut back, 1 base at V and 7 bases at J, with 20 bases in the middle. The CDR3 loop is CASSQGAGGLGLNSPLHF. The CDR3 nucleotides read TGCGCCAGCAGCCAAGGGGCGGGGGGCCTAGGTTTGAATTCACCCCTCCACTTT.

The chain employs TRBV4-1 and TRBJ2-7; D possibly corresponds to TRBD1 (6 bases). The CDR3 covers 15 residues. The V gene lost 2 bases and the J gene lost 5 bases, with 16 bases spanning the gap. Looked up from germline, CDR1 is MGHRA and CDR2 is YSYEKL. CDR3 region: CASSQPVRGSHEQYF. CDR3 nucleotides: TGCGCCAGCAGCCAACCGGTCAGGGGATCCCACGAGCAGTACTTC.

The chain recombines TRBV7-2 with TRBJ2-7; 7 nucleotides line up with TRBD1. Trimming cost V 4 bases and J 1 base; bases outside gene matches: 7. There are 15 residues in the CDR3. Germline V gives CDR1 SGHTA, CDR2 FQGNSA. The CDR3, as DNA: TGTGCCAGCAGCTCGGGACAGCTATCTTCCTACGAGCAGTACTTC. This codes for CASSSGQLSSYEQYF.

J is TRBJ1-2 and V is TRBV18; D is unresolved. V was trimmed by 6 bases and J by 6 bases, leaving 14 bases between them. CDR3 size: 13 residues. Germline CDR1 KGHSH, CDR2 LQKENI. The CDR3 protein is CASSPQEINGYTF. In DNA, the CDR3 is TGTGCCAGCTCTCCCCAGGAAATTAATGGCTACACCTTC.

J is TRBJ2-7 and V is TRBV30, with D uncertain. The ends were cut back, 0 bases at V and 1 base at J, with 13 bases in the middle. From germline, CDR1 is GTSNPN and CDR2 SVGIG (reference sequence). CDR3 length: 15 amino acids. The CDR3 reads CAWSVASGTSYEQYF. CDR3 DNA: TGTGCCTGGAGTGTAGCGTCAGGAACATCCTACGAGCAGTACTTC.

This chain uses TRBV30 with TRBJ2-5; D gene ambiguous. CDR3 size: 14 residues. Germline lookup yields CDR1 GTSNPN and CDR2 SVGIG (reference sequence). With 0 bases removed from V and 4 bases from J, the gap between germline ends came to 12 bases. This CDR3 reads CAWSVFGFPETQYF. The CDR3 DNA reads as TGTGCCTGGAGTGTATTCGGTTTCCCAGAGACCCAGTACTTC.

This clone showed up just once. V gene TRBV6-5 combines with J gene TRBJ2-5; 9 bases match TRBD1. This CDR3 is 14 amino acids long. The V gene end was trimmed by 2 bases and the J gene end by 4 bases; junction bases not matched to a gene: 2. Germline CDR1 is MNHEY and CDR2 is SVGAGI. The CDR3 DNA sequence: TGTGCCAGCAGTTACGGGGACAGGGTAGAGACCCAGTACTTC. As protein: CASSYGDRVETQYF.